The 19 T cell receptor beta chains below were found in one sample sequenced in a study of blood T cell repertoires in COVID-19. Sequencing was performed with immunoSEQ multiplex PCR; in TCRdb, only in-frame clones are kept and a portion is missing. The table includes roughly 330,000 clones, 86% detected once. The sample consisted of PBMCs or T cells enriched from blood (not recorded which). The receptor source for this set is a woman aged 18 to 35 who had recovered from COVID-19.

The chain joins TRBV5-1 to TRBJ2-1; 9 bases match TRBD2. Germline CDR1 SGHRS, CDR2 YFSETQ. V trimming: 0 bases; J trimming: 0 bases; junction bases outside the gene matches: 10. The CDR3 sequence is 19 residues long. The CDR3 is CASSLVSSGALSSYNEQFF. The CDR3 DNA reads TGCGCCAGCAGCTTGGTTTCTAGCGGGGCCCTGAGCTCCTACAATGAGCAGTTCTTC.

In this sample, this clone turned up once. CDR3 loop: CASSAITGSGELFF. CDR3 nucleotide sequence: TGTGCCAGCAGTGCGATCACAGGGTCCGGGGAGCTGTTTTTT. The chain employs TRBV2 and TRBJ2-2; TRBD1 might be the D (6 bases). The CDR3 is made up of 14 amino acids. Trimming cost V 4 bases and J 6 bases, with 12 bases left between them. CDR1 is SNHLY and CDR2 is FYNNEI in the germline V gene.

This chain connects TRBV6-1 to TRBJ1-2, with 8 bases matching TRBD1. In germline, CDR1 is MNHNS, CDR2 SASEGT. V gave up 1 base and J gave up 6 bases; unmatched junction bases: 7. There are 15 residues in the CDR3. CDR3 in DNA: TGTGCCAGCAGTGAAGACGGGACAGGCTGGAATGGCTACACCTTC. Its translation: CASSEDGTGWNGYTF.

This chain links TRBV7-3 with TRBJ2-5, with TRBD1 identical over 9 bases. Germline V gene data show CDR1 as SGHTA and CDR2 as FQGTGA. The CDR3 consists of 14 residues. With V trimmed by 7 bases and J by 6 bases, 9 bases remained unmatched. The CDR3 DNA sequence: TGTGCCAGCAACCGGCTACAGGGGGCGCAGACCCAGTACTTC. As protein: CASNRLQGAQTQYF.

This clone was counted between two and nine times. V gene TRBV3-1 (or the pseudogene TRBV3-2) combines with J gene TRBJ2-2, with D tentatively TRBD2 (6 bases). The V gene lost 0 bases and the J gene lost 0 bases, with 11 bases spanning the gap. CDR1 and CDR2 from the germline V gene are LGHDT and YNNKEL (reference sequence). This CDR3 is 17 amino acids long. The CDR3 spells CASSQDRDFTNTGELFF. For the CDR3, the DNA is TGTGCCAGCAGCCAAGATAGGGACTTCACGAACACCGGGGAGCTGTTTTTT.

The chain employs TRBV19 and TRBJ2-1, with 8 bases that match TRBD2. CDR3 length: 15 amino acids. Germline-derived CDR1 and CDR2 are LNHDA and SQIVND (reference sequence). J gave up 12 bases and V 4 bases, and 14 bases lay outside the gene matches. CDR3 in DNA: TGTGCCAGTAGTACGAGGTCGGGAGGGCCGGGGGTGCAGTTCTTC. Protein sequence: CASSTRSGGPGVQFF.

The V and J genes are TRBV9 and TRBJ2-5; no firm D call. Trimming removed 0 bases from V and 2 bases from J, with 8 bases in between. The germline V gene encodes CDR1 SGDLS and CDR2 YYNGEE. There are 14 residues in the CDR3. This CDR3 reads CASSVDPDQETQYF. The CDR3 bases are TGTGCCAGCAGCGTAGATCCAGATCAAGAGACCCAGTACTTC.

The V call is TRBV19, the J call TRBJ2-3; 8 positions agree with TRBD1. With V trimmed by 5 bases and J by 5 bases, 9 bases remained unmatched. CDR1 is LNHDA and CDR2 is SQIVND in the germline V gene (reference sequence). This CDR3 is built from 15 residues. CDR3 loop: CASSGLQTGGDTQYF. For the CDR3, the DNA is TGTGCCAGTAGTGGACTACAAACAGGGGGAGATACGCAGTATTTT.

The genes are TRBV7-3 and TRBJ2-5, with D uncertain. This CDR3 spans 13 amino acids. V lost 2 bases, J lost 5 bases, and 9 bases lay in between. Germline CDR1 is SGHTA and CDR2 is FQGTGA. The CDR3 DNA reads as TGTGCCAGCAGCTTAGGCCCCTTGGAGACCCAGTACTTC. As protein: CASSLGPLETQYF.

The chain links TRBV4-1 to TRBJ1-1; possibly TRBD1 for D (6 bases). Per the germline V gene, CDR1 is MGHRA and CDR2 is YSYEKL. V was cut by 4 bases and J by 9 bases, with 15 bases left in between. The CDR3 is made up of 13 amino acids. CDR3 sequence reads: CASSPLGGGKAFF. The CDR3 nucleotides are TGCGCCAGCAGCCCCCTGGGAGGGGGAAAAGCTTTCTTT.

This clone turned up a few times. This chain connects TRBV4-2 to TRBJ2-3; 12 bases match TRBD2. The CDR3 runs 15 residues. V shed 1 base, J shed 4 bases, and the junction held 0 bases outside the gene matches. Per germline, CDR1 LGHNA and CDR2 YNFKEQ. CDR3 in amino acids: CASSQGLAGADTQYF. In DNA, the CDR3 is TGTGCCAGCAGCCAAGGACTAGCGGGAGCAGATACGCAGTATTTT.

The chain joins TRBV5-1 to TRBJ2-5, with TRBD1 as a possible D gene (5 bases). Germline V gene lookup returns CDR1 SGHRS and CDR2 YFSETQ. V was cut by 3 bases and J by 2 bases, with 14 bases left in between. The CDR3 covers 15 residues. CDR3 sequence (DNA): TGCGCCAGCAGCTACTCAGGGAAGTGGCAAGAGACCCAGTACTTC. Its translation is CASSYSGKWQETQYF.

This clone came up once. The rearrangement uses TRBV29-1 and TRBJ2-7, with 8 bases identical to TRBD1. V lost 6 bases, J lost 1 base, and 5 bases stayed unmatched. CDR3 size: 13 residues. The germline V gene has CDR1 SQVTM and CDR2 ANQGSEA. The CDR3 region is CSVETGGSYEQYF. CDR3 DNA sequence: TGCAGCGTCGAAACAGGGGGTTCCTACGAGCAGTACTTC.

The chain recombines TRBV5-1 with TRBJ2-7; D may be TRBD1 (5 bases). The germline V and J ends were trimmed by 6 bases and 0 bases, with 16 bases remaining between them. The germline V gene encodes CDR1 SGHRS and CDR2 YFSETQ. The CDR3 has 15 amino acids. The CDR3 DNA follows: TGCGCCAGCAAAAGTCCCAGGGAAAGCTCCTACGAGCAGTACTTC. Its translation: CASKSPRESSYEQYF.

The chain recombines TRBV5-8 with TRBJ1-2, with 12 bases identical to TRBD1. CDR3 length: 15 amino acids. J was trimmed by 8 bases and V by 5 bases; bases with no gene match: 10. From germline, CDR1 is SGHTS and CDR2 YDEGEE. The DNA of the CDR3 is TGTGCCAGCAGACTACCGGGACAGGGGGCAAAAGGCTACACCTTC. This gives the protein CASRLPGQGAKGYTF.

The chain has TRBV11-2 and TRBJ2-1; 12 positions match TRBD2. Germline V gene sequence: CDR1 SGHAT, CDR2 FQNNGV. The CDR3 has 17 amino acids. V dropped 2 bases and J dropped 8; count of bases not matched to a gene: 10. The DNA for the CDR3 is TGTGCCAGCAGCTTATCCCCGACTAGCGGGGGTCTGGATGAGCAGTTCTTC. Translating gives CASSLSPTSGGLDEQFF.

The rearrangement uses TRBV7-2 and TRBJ1-1; D perhaps matches TRBD1 (5 bases). The CDR3 consists of 15 residues. CDR1 is SGHTA, CDR2 FQGNSA, per germline. Between the trimmed V and J ends, which lost 2 bases and 4 bases, there was a span of 14 bases. CDR3 residues: CASSLSLQVTTEAFF. CDR3 DNA sequence: TGTGCCAGCAGCTTATCACTACAGGTTACCACTGAAGCTTTCTTT. Drawing the rest from reference TRBV7-2 and TRBJ1-1, the complete variable domain is GAGVSQSPSNKVTEKGKDVELRCDPISGHTALYWYRQSLGQGLEFLIYFQGNSAPDKSGLPSDRFSAERTGGSVSTLTIQRTQQEDSAVYLCASSLSLQVTTEAFFGQGTRLTVV.

This sequence joins TRBV9 and TRBJ2-5; D ambiguous. Trimming left V 0 bases short and J 0 bases short, with 6 bases between. Germline CDR1 and CDR2: SGDLS and YYNGEE. CDR3 length equals 14 residues. CDR3 sequence (DNA): TGTGCCAGCAGCGTAGGGCTCCACCAAGAGACCCAGTACTTC. It specifies CASSVGLHQETQYF.

This sequence joins TRBV28 and TRBJ1-2; 9 bases match TRBD1. The CDR3 is 14 amino acids. CDR1 is MDHEN, CDR2 SYDVKM, per germline. The V gene end was trimmed by 5 bases and the J gene end by 8 bases; junction bases not matched to a gene: 9. The chain's CDR3 is CASSPRDRVGGYTF. The CDR3 DNA reads TGTGCCAGCAGTCCACGGGACAGGGTGGGAGGCTACACCTTC.